One sample yielded the 18 T cell receptor beta chains listed below, sequenced in a study of cytomegalovirus exposure and HLA in healthy donors. In the PCR, 60 Vbeta and 13 Jbeta primers were used. Assay: immunoSEQ multiplex PCR; the TCRdb copy retains only in-frame clones and omits some. The sample has roughly 200,000 clones, around three quarters seen once. Sequencing was carried out using PBMCs. The receptor set was obtained from a woman between 25 and 40 years old in good health and CMV-seropositive.

J is TRBJ2-7 and V is TRBV15; no definite D call. Deletions cut 0 bases from V and 7 bases from J, with 16 bases between. The CDR3 has 15 amino acids. Germline V gene data show CDR1 as LNHNV and CDR2 as YYDKDF (reference sequence). The CDR3 spells CATSRDVPGYGEQYF. In DNA, the CDR3 is TGTGCCACCAGCAGAGATGTCCCCGGGTACGGTGAGCAGTACTTC.

This chain uses TRBV28 with TRBJ1-1, with TRBD1 identical over 9 bases. With V trimmed by 1 base and J by 7 bases, 4 bases remained unmatched. CDR3 length: 14 residues. Germline V gene sequence: CDR1 MDHEN, CDR2 SYDVKM. The CDR3 region has the DNA TGTGCCAGCAGTTTATTAGGGACAGGGCTTGAAGCTTTCTTT. Its protein is CASSLLGTGLEAFF.

V is TRBV2 and J is TRBJ2-1, with D perhaps TRBD1 (7 bases). This CDR3 has 13 residues. V lost 10 bases and J 2 bases, leaving 12 bases between the germline ends. Germline V lookup: CDR1 SNHLY, CDR2 FYNNEI. CDR3 amino acids: CANQGGPYNEQFF. As DNA, the CDR3 is TGTGCCAACCAGGGGGGACCCTACAATGAGCAGTTCTTC.

This chain links TRBV27 with TRBJ1-2, with 8 bases fitting TRBD1. The germline gives CDR1 MNHEY, CDR2 SMNVEV (reference sequence). J gave up 4 bases and V 6 bases, and 10 bases lay outside the gene matches. This CDR3 is built from 15 residues. The CDR3 sequence is CASRPPGGAGYGYTF. In nucleotides, the CDR3 is TGTGCCAGCAGGCCCCCAGGGGGCGCAGGCTATGGCTACACCTTC.

The V gene is TRBV20-1, the J gene TRBJ1-4; D gene unclear. The CDR3 sequence is 11 residues long. From germline, CDR1 is DFQATT and CDR2 SNEGSKA (reference sequence). Trimming left V 1 base short and J 7 bases short, with 4 bases between. DNA of the CDR3: TGCAGTGCTAGAGTTATTGAAAAACTGTTTTTT. This encodes CSARVIEKLFF.

V gene TRBV9 combines with J gene TRBJ2-5, with TRBD2 matching 10 bases. The CDR3 contains 16 residues. The J segment lost 1 base and the V segment lost 0 bases, leaving 3 bases of the junction unmatched. Per the germline V gene, CDR1 is SGDLS and CDR2 is YYNGEE. The CDR3 reads CASSVGGLAAQETQYF. The CDR3 nucleotides are TGTGCCAGCAGCGTAGGTGGACTAGCGGCCCAAGAGACCCAGTACTTC.

The V gene is TRBV9, the J gene TRBJ1-2; 9 bases align to TRBD1. V trimming: 4 bases; J trimming: 7 bases; junction bases outside the gene matches: 14. The CDR3 length is 16 residues. Germline lookup yields CDR1 SGDLS and CDR2 YYNGEE. The CDR3 region has the DNA TGTGCCAGCAGCCCTGGAACGGACAGGGGTGTTGGTGGCTACACCTTC. Protein sequence: CASSPGTDRGVGGYTF.

V gene TRBV5-1 combines with J gene TRBJ1-2; D perhaps matches TRBD1 (5 bases). CDR3 size: 15 residues. V was pared by 1 base and J by 4 bases, with 14 bases between. Germline lookup yields CDR1 SGHRS and CDR2 YFSETQ. The CDR3 is CASSLSRGISYGYTF. The CDR3 DNA follows: TGCGCCAGCAGCTTGTCCCGGGGGATTTCCTATGGCTACACCTTC. The full variable domain, completed using reference TRBV5-1 and TRBJ1-2, is KAGVTQTPRYLIKTRGQQVTLSCSPISGHRSVSWYQQTPGQGLQFLFEYFSETQRNKGNFPGRFSGRQFSNSRSEMNVSTLELGDSALYLCASSLSRGISYGYTFGSGTRLTVV.

This clone appeared a few times. The rearrangement joins TRBV7-7 to TRBJ2-2; TRBD1 agrees at 10 bases. This CDR3 comprises 16 residues. Germline V gene sequence: CDR1 SSHAT, CDR2 FNYEAQ (reference sequence). With 5 bases clipped from V and 6 bases from J, the junction kept 9 bases outside the gene matches. CDR3: CASSPTGQGVPGELFF. In nucleotides, the CDR3 is TGTGCCAGCAGCCCCACCGGACAGGGGGTCCCCGGGGAGCTGTTTTTT.

The rearrangement joins TRBV5-1 to TRBJ1-2, with TRBD1 as a possible D gene (5 bases). Trimming stripped 1 base from V and 0 bases from J, with 19 bases between. The CDR3 sequence is 18 residues long. Germline V gene data show CDR1 as SGHRS and CDR2 as YFSETQ. CDR3 in DNA: TGCGCCAGCAGCTTGTCCGACAGCGTATCCGCAGCTAACTATGGCTACACCTTC. It encodes CASSLSDSVSAANYGYTF.

This chain connects TRBV5-4 to TRBJ2-3; TRBD2 matches at 12 bases. Germline assignment: CDR1 SGHNT and CDR2 YYREEE (reference sequence). J gave up 2 bases and V 1 base, and 5 bases lay outside the gene matches. This CDR3 contains 17 residues. CDR3 in DNA: TGTGCCAGCAGCTTGTTACTAGCGGGAGGAAACACAGATACGCAGTATTTT. Translating it yields CASSLLLAGGNTDTQYF.

This chain links TRBV4-3 with TRBJ2-5, with TRBD1 as a possible D gene (6 bases). V was cut by 3 bases and J by 4 bases, with 12 bases left in between. Looked up from germline, CDR1 is LGHNA and CDR2 is YSLEER. This CDR3 is 14 amino acids long. The DNA of the CDR3 is TGCGCCAGCAGCCAGGACAGTTTAGGAGAGACCCAGTACTTC. Translated, it gives CASSQDSLGETQYF.

This sequence joins TRBV20-1 and TRBJ2-3; D is unclear. Germline V gene sequence: CDR1 DFQATT, CDR2 SNEGSKA (reference sequence). The CDR3 is 11 amino acids. Trimming removed 6 bases at V and 6 bases at J, with 10 bases between. CDR3 sequence: CSAPRRDTQYF. The CDR3 coding sequence is TGCAGTGCACCACGCAGGGATACGCAGTATTTT.

The V gene is TRBV7-9, the J gene TRBJ2-7, with D possibly matching TRBD2 (6 bases). The germline V and J ends were trimmed by 5 bases and 2 bases, with 10 bases remaining between them. The CDR3 runs to 13 residues. Germline assignment: CDR1 SEHNR and CDR2 FQNEAQ (reference sequence). The CDR3 bases are TGTGCCAGCAGCCCGGTAGCGGCCTACGAGCAGTACTTC. Protein: CASSPVAAYEQYF.

This clone showed up just a few times. The CDR3 sequence: CASSLTRQGNTEAFF. In DNA form, the CDR3 reads TGTGCCAGCAGCCTGACTCGACAGGGGAACACTGAAGCTTTCTTT. The chain couples TRBV5-5 to TRBJ1-1, with 7 bases fitting TRBD1. CDR3 length: 15 residues. CDR1 and CDR2 from the germline V gene are SGHKS and YYEKEE (reference sequence). The V gene end was trimmed by 4 bases and the J gene end by 1 base; junction bases not matched to a gene: 7. Supplemented by reference TRBV5-5 and TRBJ1-1, the full variable domain reads DAGVTQSPTHLIKTRGQQVTLRCSPISGHKSVSWYQQVLGQGPQFIFQYYEKEERGRGNFPDRFSARQFPNYSSELNVNALLLGDSALYLCASSLTRQGNTEAFFGQGTRLTVV.

This rearrangement joins TRBV4-3 to TRBJ2-4; 8 bases line up with TRBD1. Germline V CDR1 and CDR2: LGHNA, YSLEER. The CDR3 has 15 amino acids. With V trimmed by 0 bases and J by 7 bases, 5 bases remained unmatched. This CDR3 reads CASSQEGQGANIQYF. The CDR3 region has the DNA TGCGCCAGCAGCCAAGAAGGGCAGGGGGCGAACATTCAGTACTTC.

V and J are TRBV6-5 and TRBJ2-3, with TRBD2 identical over 8 bases. In germline, CDR1 is MNHEY, CDR2 SVGAGI. This CDR3 spans 15 amino acids. V was pared by 2 bases and J by 5 bases, with 6 bases of the junction left unmatched. This CDR3 reads CASSYGAGVEDTQYF. DNA for the CDR3: TGTGCCAGCAGTTACGGAGCGGGGGTGGAAGATACGCAGTATTTT.

DNA of the CDR3: TGTGCCTGGAGTGTCGGCAGCGGGGAGACCCAGTACTTC. Protein sequence: CAWSVGSGETQYF. V usage is TRBV30 and J usage is TRBJ2-5, with D perhaps matching TRBD2 (6 bases). The CDR3 extends over 13 amino acids. Trimming shortened V by 0 bases and J by 5 bases, and 10 bases separated the two germline ends. The germline V gene encodes CDR1 GTSNPN and CDR2 SVGIG (reference sequence). Supplemented by reference TRBV30 and TRBJ2-5, the full variable domain reads SQTIHQWPATLVQPVGSPLSLECTVEGTSNPNLYWYRQAAGRGLQLLFYSVGIGQISSEVPQNLSASRPQDRQFILSSKKLLLSDSGFYLCAWSVGSGETQYFGPGTRLLVL.